A single sample gave rise to the 20 T cell receptor beta chains below, sequenced in a study of blood T cell repertoires in COVID-19 (dated by TCRdb to 2018 to 2020). The library was built by means of the immunoSEQ multiplex PCR assay. The immuneACCESS repertoire file appears here via TCRdb, limited to in-frame rearrangements. These files lack a portion of the clones; in checked studies, under half of the deficit traces to unresolved V genes, and the cause of the others is not known. This sample has more than 300,000 clones in its table, and 92% of those were observed once. The ten largest clones capture less than 20% of the sample. Material: PBMCs or T cells enriched from blood (not recorded which). All receptors derive from a woman aged 25 to 45 who had recovered from COVID-19.

This clone was seen only a few times. The CDR3 sequence: CASSEQGSSYEQYF. As DNA, the CDR3 is TGTGCCAGCAGTGAGCAGGGTAGCTCCTACGAGCAGTACTTC. V and J are TRBV2 and TRBJ2-7; possibly TRBD1 for D (5 bases). Germline CDR1 SNHLY, CDR2 FYNNEI. The V end was cut by 3 bases, the J end by 0 bases, with 9 bases between. This CDR3 is built from 14 residues.

The CDR3 spells CASSYLPGQGARGYTF. CDR3 nucleotides: TGTGCCAGCAGTTACTTACCGGGACAGGGGGCTAGAGGCTACACCTTC. The V call is TRBV6-5, the J call TRBJ1-2; 12 bases fit TRBD1. V gave up 1 base and J gave up 8 bases; unmatched junction bases: 8. The germline V gene has CDR1 MNHEY and CDR2 SVGAGI. The length of the CDR3 is 16 residues.

The genes are TRBV18 and TRBJ2-1; the match to TRBD2 covers 7 bases. Germline V gene data show CDR1 as KGHSH and CDR2 as LQKENI. The V segment lost 0 bases and the J segment 7 bases; nucleotides outside the gene matches: 9. The CDR3 is 16 residues long. DNA of the CDR3: TGTGCCAGCTCACCACCGGGGAGGGCCGAAAGAAATGAGCAGTTCTTC. The encoded protein is CASSPPGRAERNEQFF.

The V call is TRBV3-1 (or the pseudogene TRBV3-2), the J call TRBJ2-6; D uncertain. Germline loops: CDR1 LGHDT, CDR2 YNNKEL (reference sequence). Deletions cut 4 bases from V and 2 bases from J, with 12 bases between. The CDR3 totals 16 residues. The CDR3 loop reads CASSPAQAPGANVLTF. The CDR3 nucleotides read TGTGCCAGCAGCCCTGCCCAGGCACCTGGGGCCAACGTCCTGACTTTC.

The J gene is TRBJ2-3, the V gene TRBV28; 10 nucleotides line up with TRBD2. J was trimmed by 4 bases and V by 11 bases; bases with no gene match: 9. Germline loops: CDR1 MDHEN, CDR2 SYDVKM. The CDR3 contains 14 residues. CDR3 protein: CAGGTSAGPDTQYF. In DNA form, the CDR3 reads TGTGCCGGGGGGACTAGCGCGGGCCCAGATACGCAGTATTTT.

For the CDR3, the DNA is TGTGCCAGCGGGCTAGCGGGCCCCGATACGCAGTATTTT. Encoded protein: CASGLAGPDTQYF. The rearrangement uses TRBV5-5 and TRBJ2-3; TRBD2 matches at 8 bases. The CDR3 is made up of 13 amino acids. Germline V lookup: CDR1 SGHKS, CDR2 YYEKEE (reference sequence). The J segment lost 6 bases and the V segment lost 7 bases, leaving 7 bases of the junction unmatched.

The rearrangement links TRBV5-1 to TRBJ2-5; 8 nucleotides match TRBD1. V lost 7 bases to trimming and J lost 5 bases; unmatched junction nucleotides: 16. In germline, CDR1 is SGHRS, CDR2 YFSETQ. CDR3 length: 16 residues. DNA for the CDR3: TGCGCCAGCGCGAAAGGGGGTCAGGGGGCCGGGGAGACCCAGTACTTC. Amino acid sequence: CASAKGGQGAGETQYF.

CDR3 nucleotides: TGTGCCAGCACCCGGGACAGGGGTACCGGGGAGCTGTTTTTT. It specifies CASTRDRGTGELFF. The V and J genes are TRBV6-5 and TRBJ2-2; 10 bases line up with TRBD1. CDR3 size: 14 residues. V was pared by 7 bases and J by 5 bases, with 4 bases of the junction left unmatched. In germline, CDR1 is MNHEY, CDR2 SVGAGI.

V usage is TRBV19 and J usage is TRBJ2-7, with 8 nucleotides matching TRBD1. J lost 7 bases, V lost 6 bases, and 8 bases had no gene match. The CDR3 sequence is 13 residues long. CDR1 and CDR2 from the germline V gene are LNHDA and SQIVND (reference sequence). CDR3 region: CASSQGALGEQYF. The CDR3 DNA sequence: TGTGCCAGTAGCCAGGGGGCTTTGGGAGAGCAGTACTTC.

The chain joins TRBV6-5 to TRBJ2-7; 7 positions agree with TRBD1. Germline-derived CDR1 and CDR2 are MNHEY and SVGAGI. The trim removed 7 bases at V and 2 bases at J, leaving 11 bases unmatched. This CDR3 comprises 15 residues. CDR3 amino acids: CASIIQGSGPYEQYF. CDR3 nucleotides: TGTGCCAGCATTATACAGGGGTCCGGGCCCTACGAGCAGTACTTC.

To note about this clone: This sample includes further DNA sequences coding for the same CDR3. The chain uses TRBV28 and TRBJ1-1; the D gene is possibly TRBD1 (6 bases). Germline V CDR1 and CDR2: MDHEN, SYDVKM. The CDR3 spans 14 residues. Between the trimmed V and J ends, which lost 3 bases and 2 bases, there was a span of 10 bases. The CDR3 nucleotides read TGTGCCAGCAGTTTCGTCAGGGGAAACACTGAAGCTTTCTTT. It encodes CASSFVRGNTEAFF.

Details on this clone: This same CDR3 is encoded by further DNA sequences in the sample. This chain links TRBV18 with TRBJ1-5; 7 bases are shared with TRBD1. J lost 7 bases, V lost 3 bases, and 3 bases had no gene match. This CDR3 comprises 13 residues. Germline CDR1 KGHSH, CDR2 LQKENI. CDR3 region: CASSPTGNQPQHF. The CDR3 DNA reads as TGTGCCAGCTCACCGACAGGGAACCAGCCCCAGCATTTT.

This clone was seen a handful of times. The chain employs TRBV4-1 and TRBJ1-1, with TRBD1 matching 8 bases. The ends lost 0 bases at V and 6 bases at J; junction bases unmatched: 6. The CDR3 is 15 residues long. Germline V lookup: CDR1 MGHRA, CDR2 YSYEKL. The CDR3 coding sequence is TGCGCCAGCAGCCAAGAAAGAGACAGGGGCCCTGAAGCTTTCTTT. Its translation is CASSQERDRGPEAFF.

V usage is TRBV19 and J usage is TRBJ2-4, with TRBD2 matching 7 bases. After removal of 3 bases from V and 5 bases from J, the junction contained 10 bases not matched to a gene. Per the germline V gene, CDR1 is LNHDA and CDR2 is SQIVND (reference sequence). The CDR3 extends over 16 amino acids. The CDR3 DNA sequence: TGTGCCAGTAGTATGGGAGGGACCAACTCGGAAAACATTCAGTACTTC. Translating gives CASSMGGTNSENIQYF.

The CDR3 region is CASSSAGTNYGYTF. Written as DNA, the CDR3 is TGTGCCAGCAGTTCTGCAGGGACTAACTATGGCTACACCTTC. This chain uses TRBV6-2 or TRBV6-3 with TRBJ1-2; D is possibly TRBD1 (5 bases). The CDR3 spans 14 residues. Trimming took off 4 bases at V and 0 bases at J, with 9 bases between the two ends. From germline, CDR1 is MNHEY and CDR2 SVGEGT.

The V gene is TRBV3-1 (or the pseudogene TRBV3-2), the J gene TRBJ2-3; TRBD2 matches at 10 bases. Trimming at V came to 4 bases and at J to 5 bases, leaving 6 bases not matched to a gene. This CDR3 region has 15 residues. Germline V CDR1 and CDR2: LGHDT, YNNKEL (reference sequence). The CDR3 is CASSPRVAGGDTQYF. CDR3 coding DNA: TGTGCCAGCAGCCCCAGGGTAGCGGGAGGAGATACGCAGTATTTT.

This clone showed up just once. The chain couples TRBV5-1 to TRBJ2-1; 8 nucleotides match TRBD2. In germline, CDR1 is SGHRS, CDR2 YFSETQ. The CDR3 spans 15 residues. Germline trimming cut 7 bases from V and 0 bases from J; bases unmatched to any gene: 6. CDR3 loop: CASGSSGLSYNEQFF. DNA of the CDR3: TGCGCCAGCGGATCTAGCGGGCTCTCCTACAATGAGCAGTTCTTC.

In its sample, this clone was seen once. The chain combines TRBV9 with TRBJ2-7, with D perhaps matching TRBD2 (6 bases). Germline V gene lookup returns CDR1 SGDLS and CDR2 YYNGEE. This CDR3 spans 15 amino acids. V was shortened by 0 bases and J by 6 bases, with 16 bases between the two germline ends. DNA of the CDR3: TGTGCCAGCAGCGTAGACCTCGGGGGACCAGGCGAGCAGTACTTC. Residues: CASSVDLGGPGEQYF.

The chain uses TRBV7-2 and TRBJ1-2, with no clear D. V gave up 4 bases and J gave up 6 bases, with 12 bases separating them. Germline V gives CDR1 SGHTA, CDR2 FQGNSA. The CDR3 totals 13 residues. In DNA form, the CDR3 reads TGTGCCAGCAGCTCCCACATCTCGAATGGCTACACCTTC. It translates to CASSSHISNGYTF.

The chain has TRBV28 and TRBJ2-7, with 7 nucleotides matching TRBD1. With 2 bases clipped from V and 6 bases from J, the junction kept 7 bases outside the gene matches. The CDR3 contains 14 residues. In germline, CDR1 is MDHEN, CDR2 SYDVKM. The CDR3 DNA reads as TGTGCCAGCAGTTTAAAACAGGGGCGCCGCGAGCAGTACTTC. Translating it yields CASSLKQGRREQYF.